This TCR beta chain was sequenced in a study of T cell repertoires in cytomegalovirus infection. Study context: Based on public TCR beta signatures, there were indications of CMV infection and of a matching HLA type. Study-wide findings and caveats: Dominating the ex vivo response were HLA-C-restricted CMV-specific TCR beta clonotypes.

A remark on this clonotype: Its antigen is unidentified.

TCRdb analysed the reads with MiXCR anew, one entry per CDR3 protein. The sample has roughly 700,000 distinct CDR3 sequences; 33% are singletons. V lost 6 bases and J 4 bases, leaving 15 bases between the germline ends. The CDR3 has 14 residues. From germline, CDR1 is SNHLY and CDR2 FYNNEI. The chain uses TRBV2 and TRBJ1-1, with a tentative D call TRBD1 (5 bases). Sequencing used cultured PBMCs, obtained from culture after CMV antigen stimulation. The TCR was taken from a human donor in good health (CMV status not recorded). Some clones in this sample may be carry-over from other donors' samples. Written as DNA, the CDR3 is TGTGCCAGCAGATTTTTAACCGGGGCCACTGAAGCTTTCTTT. Translation gives CASRFLTGATEAFF.